The present T cell receptor (beta chain) was sequenced within a study of blood T cell repertoires in COVID-19 (dated by TCRdb to the early 2020s). About the investigation overall: The collaborator samples originated in the United States, Italy and Spain and spanned the acute and convalescent phases of COVID-19. The prospective study material was composed of cDNA or gDNA derived from T cells, B-cell-depleted T cells, or PBMCs. The samples were drawn from the first 160 participants of the ongoing ImmuneRACE study and from 950 to 1,500 subjects provided by 6 global collaborators. HLA class I and class II types, where available, came from metadata supplied by the sample provider rather than from assay-based typing. The sample metadata nearly always contained a de-identified subject ID, COVID-19 status, age in years and sex. The repertoires were made available in a free public database intended to serve as a resource for research on the immune response to SARS-CoV-2. Deeply sampled blood TCRbeta repertoires from subjects exposed to, actively infected with, or recovered from COVID-19 were included in the dataset. Findings and caveats that apply to the study as a whole: The quantity of clinical and demographic metadata differed by source and by participant and was supplied without curation.

About this clone itself: The target of this receptor is not known. No base-level quality is on record; no much larger clone is a single base apart.

TCRbeta CDR3 regions were amplified from genomic DNA by means of the immunoSEQ Assay, a bias-controlled multiplex PCR. Turning to the authors' computational methods: Within the assay, amplification of reference gene primers was used to estimate how many nucleated cells each sample contained. Sequence reads were collapsed and filtered to measure the absolute abundance of every unique TCRbeta CDR3 rearrangement. Productive Simpson clonality was computed per sample as the square root of Simpson's diversity index over productive rearrangements. The table was pulled from immuneACCESS by TCRdb, which kept in-frame rearrangements only. Such tables lose some clones; where checked, under half of the loss comes from unresolved V genes, and the rest has no known cause. V and J calls plus clone size are reproduced from that table; the DNA served to infer D and trimming. Recorded for this sample are a few hundred thousand clones; 85% to 90% of them occurred a single time. In total, the top ten clones hold about 10% of the sample.

Participants in the prospective study were aged roughly 18 to 100 years, lived in over 20 United States geographic areas, and enrolled through a virtual design. Cohort assignment in the prospective study relied on participant-reported clinical history from a screening survey and a study questionnaire. Recovered participants in ImmuneRACE Cohort 3 were defined by two consecutive negative NP/OP PCR tests, clearance by a healthcare professional, or resolution of symptoms. Each participant in the prospective study had whole blood, serum and a nasopharyngeal or oropharyngeal swab collected by mobile phlebotomists. Prospective study participants could optionally give additional blood draws and questionnaires over a roughly two-month period. Before DNA extraction, prospective study blood samples were shipped either frozen or at room temperature. The TCR comes from a woman aged 45 to 65 who had recovered from COVID-19. What was sequenced was PBMCs or T cells enriched from blood (not recorded which).

In nucleotides, the sequence is TGTGCCAGCAGTCCAGGTCTCGGCCCTGCAGGGCAGTACTTC. Its coded protein is CASSPGLGPAGQYF. The V and J genes are TRBV6-2 or TRBV6-3 and TRBJ2-7; too little of a D gene remains to name it. Trimming removed 5 bases from V and 9 bases from J, leaving 20 bases between the germline ends. Its CDR3 holds 14 amino acids, cysteine through phenylalanine. Of all the DNA, just the CDR3 is kept, 42 bases in frame from base 1. CDR1 MNHEY and CDR2 SVGEGT are derived from the germline V gene.